The present TCR beta chain was sequenced within a study of T cells in Graves' hyperthyroidism and ophthalmopathy. About the research overall: Peripheral blood was obtained at initial diagnosis, preceding any treatment. Regarding the study as a whole: Blood also showed most of the thyroid clonotypes that were expanded above 0.001.

Many counts were recorded for this clonotype. Antigen: not known. At one boundary the junction diverges from the germline segment, which might be a read error. CDR1 is SGHTA and CDR2 is FQGNSA in the germline V gene. The CDR3 runs to 12 residues. It was RNA transcripts that yielded the amplified TCR beta CDR3 regions. Initially, a first-round RT-PCR of the TCR CDR3 employed the HTBI primer set. Using its own MiXCR run on the multiplex PCR reads, TCRdb lists one record per CDR3 protein. The sample contains roughly 93,000 distinct CDR3 sequences, roughly 49% of which appear only once. The rearrangement links TRBV7-2 to TRBJ1-2, with D possibly being TRBD1 (5 bases). The source of this sequence is a woman in her forties with Graves' hyperthyroidism. Sequenced material: blood. The DNA of the CDR3 is TGCGCCAGCAGCTTGGGGCGGGATGGCTACACCTTC. Its protein is CASSLGRDGYTF. The entire variable domain, with the rest obtained from reference TRBV7-2 and TRBJ1-2, is as follows: GAGVSQSPSNKVTEKGKDVELRCDPISGHTALYWYRQSLGQGLEFLIYFQGNSAPDKSGLPSDRFSAERTGGSVSTLTIQRTQQEDSAVYLCASSLGRDGYTFGSGTRLTVV.